Presented here are 10 T cell receptor beta chains from one specimen sequenced in a study of cytomegalovirus exposure and HLA in healthy donors. 13 Jbeta primers and 60 Vbeta primers were used for the PCR. Produced via immunoSEQ multiplex PCR; TCRdb's table is partial and in-frame only. Of 65,000 to 90,000 clones in the sample, roughly 82% were seen once. The sample comprised PBMCs. The source is a young man in good health and CMV-seronegative.

The J gene is TRBJ2-7, the V gene TRBV7-8, with D maybe TRBD1 (6 bases). CDR3 length equals 13 residues. Between the trimmed V and J ends, which lost 3 bases and 5 bases, there was a span of 11 bases. Germline values: CDR1 SGHVS, CDR2 FQNEAQ. This CDR3 is CASSFTGTNEQYF. In nucleotides, the CDR3 is TGTGCCAGCAGCTTTACAGGGACCAACGAGCAGTACTTC.

CDR3 sequence (DNA): TGTGCCAGCAGTTTAAGGGTTGTGCCGGGAGGGGAGTACGAGCAGTACTTC. It is translated as CASSLRVVPGGEYEQYF. J is TRBJ2-7 and V is TRBV27, with 8 positions matching TRBD2. After removal of 2 bases from V and 4 bases from J, the junction contained 13 bases not matched to a gene. The CDR3 spans 17 residues. Germline V lookup: CDR1 MNHEY, CDR2 SMNVEV (reference sequence).

Concerning this clone itself: The same CDR3 can be traced to other DNA sequences in this sample. This rearrangement joins TRBV9 to TRBJ2-7, with D hard to call. Trimming removed 4 bases at V and 0 bases at J, with 11 bases between. The CDR3 has 14 residues. Germline values: CDR1 SGDLS, CDR2 YYNGEE. The chain's CDR3 is CASSPEAGSYEQYF. For the CDR3, the DNA is TGTGCCAGCAGCCCAGAAGCAGGCTCCTACGAGCAGTACTTC. The complete variable domain, with remaining parts taken from reference TRBV9 and TRBJ2-7, reads DSGVTQTPKHLITATGQRVTLRCSPRSGDLSVYWYQQSLDQGLQFLIQYYNGEERAKGNILERFSAQQFPDLHSELNLSSLELGDSALYFCASSPEAGSYEQYFGPGTRLTVT.

The CDR3 sequence is CASSDEQMNTEAFF. The CDR3 coding sequence is TGTGCCAGCAGTGACGAACAGATGAACACTGAAGCTTTCTTT. V usage is TRBV2 and J usage is TRBJ1-1; D not resolved. The CDR3 is made up of 14 amino acids. The V gene lost 3 bases and the J gene lost 0 bases, with 8 bases spanning the gap. Germline lookup yields CDR1 SNHLY and CDR2 FYNNEI.

The chain links TRBV5-1 to TRBJ1-1, with 10 bases fitting TRBD1. J lost 3 bases, V lost 0 bases, and 2 bases had no gene match. Germline CDR1 and CDR2: SGHRS and YFSETQ. This CDR3 is 15 amino acids long. CDR3 protein: CASSLVDRGDTEAFF. In DNA, the CDR3 is TGCGCCAGCAGCTTGGTGGACAGGGGGGACACTGAAGCTTTCTTT.

This chain links TRBV30 with TRBJ2-1; D is perhaps TRBD2 (5 bases). V was trimmed by 5 bases and J by 5 bases, leaving 10 bases between them. The CDR3 covers 12 residues. The germline gives CDR1 GTSNPN, CDR2 SVGIG (reference sequence). CDR3 bases: TGTGCCTGGGGGAGTGACGACAATGAGCAGTTCTTC. Protein product: CAWGSDDNEQFF.

The chain employs TRBV2 and TRBJ1-6, with D perhaps TRBD1 (5 bases). Germline V lookup: CDR1 SNHLY, CDR2 FYNNEI. Trimming took off 5 bases at V and 6 bases at J, with 11 bases between the two ends. This CDR3 spans 14 amino acids. Here the CDR3 DNA reads TGTGCCAGCAGTAGCAGGGAAATTAATTCACCCCTCCACTTT. This sequence encodes CASSSREINSPLHF.

The chain combines TRBV30 with TRBJ1-2; D gene uncertain. CDR3 length: 13 amino acids. The germline CDR1 and CDR2 sequences are GTSNPN and SVGIG (reference sequence). Trimming shortened V by 4 bases and J by 5 bases, and 14 bases separated the two germline ends. The CDR3 region has the DNA TGTGCCTGGACTGATGCAGAGCGTTATGGCTACACCTTC. Protein sequence: CAWTDAERYGYTF.

The chain links TRBV14 to TRBJ2-1, with TRBD2 identical over 9 bases. Germline CDR1 and CDR2: SGHDN and FVKESK. CDR3 length equals 17 residues. The V gene end was trimmed by 1 base and the J gene end by 9 bases; junction bases not matched to a gene: 13. The CDR3 here is CASSQVAKAGGIFEQFF. CDR3 DNA sequence: TGTGCCAGCAGCCAAGTGGCTAAGGCGGGGGGGATCTTTGAGCAGTTCTTC. The variable domain in full, with the rest retrieved from reference TRBV14 and TRBJ2-1, is EAGVTQFPSHSVIEKGQTVTLRCDPISGHDNLYWYRRVMGKEIKFLLHFVKESKQDESGMPNNRFLAERTGGTYSTLKVQPAELEDSGVYFCASSQVAKAGGIFEQFFGPGTRLTVL.

Only one count was recorded for this clone. The chain carries TRBV27 and TRBJ2-3; D might be TRBD2 (5 bases). Trimming stripped 4 bases from V and 0 bases from J, with 8 bases between. Per the germline V gene, CDR1 is MNHEY and CDR2 is SMNVEV (reference sequence). CDR3 length equals 14 residues. In nucleotides, the CDR3 is TGTGCCAGCAGTTCCGGACTGAGCACAGATACGCAGTATTTT. The encoded protein is CASSSGLSTDTQYF.